This entry lists 30 T cell receptor beta chains sequenced from one sample in a study of identical twins. One entry per CDR3 protein results from TCRdb running MiXCR on the 5' RACE reads. The sample shows hundreds of thousands of distinct CDR3 sequences, nearly 9.5% of them seen only once. This sample also appeared in a second study, on yellow fever vaccine responses in identical twins.

The sample comprised CD8+ T cells sorted from blood. The origin of the receptors is a woman between 18 and 29 years old in good health.

The chain is built from TRBV7-9 and TRBJ2-7; possibly TRBD1 for D (6 bases). Germline values: CDR1 SEHNR, CDR2 FQNEAQ (reference sequence). The CDR3 sequence is 15 residues long. V was clipped by 1 base and J by 4 bases, with 14 bases between them. The CDR3 is CASSLVKGDGYEQYF. The CDR3 DNA reads TGTGCCAGCAGCTTAGTCAAGGGGGACGGTTACGAGCAGTACTTC. Complete variable domain (other parts from reference TRBV7-9 and TRBJ2-7): DTGVSQNPRHKITKRGQNVTFRCDPISEHNRLYWYRQTLGQGPEFLTYFQNEAQLEKSRLLSDRFSAERPKGSFSTLEIQRTEQGDSAMYLCASSLVKGDGYEQYFGPGTRLTVT.

This clonotype was detected only a few times. The rearrangement uses TRBV4-3 and TRBJ2-1; weak D call: TRBD2 (6 bases). The CDR3 has 15 amino acids. From germline, CDR1 is LGHNA and CDR2 YSLEER. With 3 bases removed from V and 8 bases from J, the gap between germline ends came to 17 bases. The DNA for the CDR3 is TGCGCCAGCAGCCAGCGGGGTCCGGTGGGTGATGAGCAGTTCTTC. Protein product: CASSQRGPVGDEQFF.

The sample holds many counts of this clonotype. The chain links TRBV20-1 to TRBJ2-7; 11 bases map to TRBD2. The J segment lost 2 bases and the V segment lost 4 bases, leaving 7 bases of the junction unmatched. The CDR3 is 15 residues long. Germline assignment: CDR1 DFQATT and CDR2 SNEGSKA (reference sequence). The CDR3 region has the DNA TGCAGTGCTACTACTAGCGGGAGTTTCCCCTACGAGCAGTACTTC. As protein: CSATTSGSFPYEQYF.

The chain employs TRBV5-6 and TRBJ2-3; no definite D call. V lost 1 base, J lost 1 base, and 7 bases lay in between. The CDR3 runs 14 residues. The germline V gene has CDR1 SGHDT and CDR2 YYEEEE. CDR3 nucleotide sequence: TGTGCCAGCAGCTTGTGGATCCGCACAGATACGCAGTATTTT. It specifies CASSLWIRTDTQYF.

This clonotype appeared many times. The rearrangement joins TRBV4-1 to TRBJ2-1; D is unclear. CDR3 size: 15 residues. Germline CDR1 MGHRA, CDR2 YSYEKL. V shed 0 bases and J shed 4 bases, with 10 bases lying between them. The CDR3 spells CASSQEISDYNEQFF. The DNA for the CDR3 is TGCGCCAGCAGCCAAGAAATAAGCGATTACAATGAGCAGTTCTTC.

This chain links TRBV6-5 with TRBJ2-1, with TRBD2 identical over 13 bases. Trimming cost V 2 bases and J 9 bases; bases outside gene matches: 7. The CDR3 runs 16 residues. CDR1 is MNHEY and CDR2 is SVGAGI in the germline V gene. The CDR3 sequence is CASSYQLAGGLREQFF. The CDR3 coding sequence is TGTGCCAGCAGTTACCAACTAGCGGGAGGGCTCCGTGAGCAGTTCTTC.

The table lists this clonotype with a few counts. V and J are TRBV6-5 and TRBJ2-2; D tentatively fits TRBD1 or TRBD2 (6 bases each). CDR1 is MNHEY and CDR2 is SVGAGI in the germline V gene. The V end was cut by 0 bases, the J end by 8 bases, with 16 bases between. This CDR3 has 16 residues. CDR3 nucleotides: TGTGCCAGCAGTTACTCGATGGGGGCGCGGGGTGGGGAGCTGTTTTTT. It is translated as CASSYSMGARGGELFF.

This rearrangement joins TRBV4-3 to TRBJ2-1; D call uncertain. V shed 1 base and J shed 10 bases, with 11 bases lying between them. The CDR3 loop spans 13 amino acids. Germline CDR1 and CDR2: LGHNA and YSLEER. CDR3 coding DNA: TGCGCCAGCAGCCAAGGTGCCAAGGTCGAGCAGTTCTTC. This sequence encodes CASSQGAKVEQFF.

The J gene is TRBJ1-1, the V gene TRBV10-3; a weak D match, TRBD1 (5 bases). This CDR3 comprises 16 residues. Germline loops: CDR1 ENHRY, CDR2 SYGVKD. The ends were cut back, 2 bases at V and 0 bases at J, with 13 bases in the middle. The CDR3, as DNA: TGTGCCATCAGTGAGGAAGGAGACAGCATGAACACTGAAGCTTTCTTT. Its protein is CAISEEGDSMNTEAFF.

V is TRBV20-1 and J is TRBJ2-7; the D gene could be TRBD1 or TRBD2 (5 bases each). CDR1 and CDR2 from the germline V gene are DFQATT and SNEGSKA (reference sequence). The CDR3 is 14 amino acids. Between the trimmed V and J ends, which lost 6 bases and 6 bases, there was a span of 21 bases. The CDR3: CSAQLGVPGSEQYF. The CDR3 DNA reads TGCAGTGCGCAGTTGGGGGTTCCGGGTTCCGAGCAGTACTTC.

This clonotype has more than one count but fewer than ten. The chain joins TRBV10-3 to TRBJ2-2; 8 bases match TRBD1. This CDR3 has 18 residues. The trim removed 5 bases at V and 0 bases at J, leaving 11 bases unmatched. In germline, CDR1 is ENHRY, CDR2 SYGVKD. Here the CDR3 reads CAISPTLDREANTGELFF. The CDR3, as DNA: TGTGCCATCAGTCCGACCTTGGACAGGGAGGCGAACACCGGGGAGCTGTTTTTT.

The chain is built from TRBV29-1 and TRBJ2-7; D gene unclear. The CDR3 is 10 residues long. The germline V gene encodes CDR1 SQVTM and CDR2 ANQGSEA. Between the trimmed V and J ends, which lost 0 bases and 6 bases, there was a span of 3 bases. The CDR3 coding sequence is TGCAGCGTTGAAGATCCCGAGCAGTACTTC. Protein: CSVEDPEQYF.

The sample holds a few counts of this clonotype. The chain links TRBV28 to TRBJ2-7; 7 bases fit TRBD1. The V gene's germline CDR1 is MDHEN and CDR2 SYDVKM. CDR3 length: 14 amino acids. Trimming cost V 4 bases and J 3 bases; bases outside gene matches: 6. The CDR3 sequence is CASSYTGDIYEQYF. Written as DNA, the CDR3 is TGTGCCAGCAGTTACACAGGGGACATCTACGAGCAGTACTTC.

This clonotype was seen many times. The CDR3 protein is CASRQEEDEQYF. The CDR3 DNA sequence: TGTGCCAGCAGGCAGGAGGAGGACGAGCAGTACTTC. The genes are TRBV25-1 and TRBJ2-7, with a weak D call TRBD2 (5 bases). The CDR3 covers 12 residues. The V gene lost 6 bases and the J gene lost 5 bases, with 11 bases spanning the gap. The germline gives CDR1 MGHDK, CDR2 SYGVNS.

The chain combines TRBV27 with TRBJ2-3; TRBD2 matches 12 bases. With V trimmed by 6 bases and J by 4 bases, 8 bases remained unmatched. Looked up from germline, CDR1 is MNHEY and CDR2 is SMNVEV (reference sequence). There are 16 residues in the CDR3. This CDR3 reads CASSPTSGGSPDTQYF. CDR3 sequence (DNA): TGTGCCAGCAGCCCTACTAGCGGGGGGTCACCAGATACGCAGTATTTT.

There are a few counts of this clonotype. This chain links TRBV5-5 with TRBJ2-3; D is unclear. V gave up 4 bases and J gave up 3 bases, with 12 bases separating them. Germline-derived CDR1 and CDR2 are SGHKS and YYEKEE (reference sequence). The CDR3 contains 14 residues. The CDR3 DNA is TGTGCCAGCAGCGTCTTCATGGGGACAGATACGCAGTATTTT. It encodes CASSVFMGTDTQYF.

This clonotype has at least ten counts. The chain is built from TRBV10-1 and TRBJ2-7, with TRBD2 identical over 8 bases. From germline, CDR1 is WNHNN and CDR2 SYGVQD (reference sequence). V trimming: 3 bases; J trimming: 4 bases; junction bases outside the gene matches: 5. There are 14 residues in the CDR3. Here the CDR3 reads CASSDFSGGYEQYF. The CDR3 DNA follows: TGCGCCAGCAGTGACTTCTCGGGAGGGTACGAGCAGTACTTC.

This clonotype was seen a single time. This chain uses TRBV11-1 with TRBJ2-3; TRBD2 matches 16 bases. Germline V gene sequence: CDR1 SGHAT, CDR2 FQDESV (reference sequence). This CDR3 is built from 19 residues. V was pared by 0 bases and J by 6 bases, with 9 bases of the junction left unmatched. The CDR3 reads CASSLAGLAGGAWGDTQYF. In nucleotides, the CDR3 is TGTGCCAGCAGCTTAGCGGGACTAGCGGGAGGGGCCTGGGGGGATACGCAGTATTTT.

V gene TRBV25-1 combines with J gene TRBJ2-3; 9 positions agree with TRBD1. V was clipped by 3 bases and J by 6 bases; unmatched bases: 7. This CDR3 is 15 amino acids long. The germline CDR1 and CDR2 sequences are MGHDK and SYGVNS. This chain's CDR3 is CASSDGQGRRDTQYF. DNA of the CDR3: TGTGCCAGCAGTGACGGACAGGGGAGAAGGGATACGCAGTATTTT.

Only a few counts were recorded for this clonotype. The genes are TRBV20-1 and TRBJ1-2; unclear D gene. In germline, CDR1 is DFQATT, CDR2 SNEGSKA (reference sequence). This CDR3 has 12 amino acids. Trimming shortened V by 6 bases and J by 3 bases, and 11 bases separated the two germline ends. The CDR3 DNA reads as TGCAGTGCCACTGACGGATACTATGGCTACACCTTC. It is translated as CSATDGYYGYTF.

This chain uses TRBV4-3 with TRBJ2-7; weak D call: TRBD2 (5 bases). V shed 0 bases and J shed 0 bases, with 18 bases lying between them. Germline V lookup: CDR1 LGHNA, CDR2 YSLEER. This CDR3 has 18 amino acids. In DNA form, the CDR3 reads TGCGCCAGCAGCCAAGATCGGAGAGCGGTACTAAGCTCCTACGAGCAGTACTTC. Encoded protein: CASSQDRRAVLSSYEQYF.

Many counts were recorded for this clonotype. The rearrangement uses TRBV29-1 and TRBJ2-1, with TRBD1 matching over 8 bases. Germline CDR1 SQVTM, CDR2 ANQGSEA. With V trimmed by 2 bases and J by 3 bases, 9 bases remained unmatched. The CDR3 extends over 16 amino acids. The CDR3: CSVESTGGKGYNEQFF. CDR3 bases: TGCAGCGTTGAATCTACAGGGGGGAAGGGCTACAATGAGCAGTTCTTC.

This clonotype was detected only once. It may be a read error: a sequence one base away is much more abundant. The J gene is TRBJ2-5, the V gene TRBV10-3; D might be TRBD1 (6 bases). This CDR3 region has 15 residues. Germline V CDR1 and CDR2: ENHRY, SYGVKD. The CDR3 DNA reads as TGTGCCAACAGTGAGTACAGGGAAATCCAAGAGACCCAGTACTTC. Its translation is CANSEYREIQETQYF.

The sample holds a few counts of this clonotype. V is TRBV4-3 and J is TRBJ2-3; the D gene is possibly TRBD2 (5 bases). V gave up 0 bases and J gave up 2 bases, with 6 bases separating them. CDR1 and CDR2 from the germline V gene are LGHNA and YSLEER. There are 14 residues in the CDR3. The CDR3 spells CASSQELVTDTQYF. The CDR3 DNA sequence: TGCGCCAGCAGCCAAGAACTAGTCACAGATACGCAGTATTTT.

This clonotype was seen more than once but under ten times. V usage is TRBV5-6 and J usage is TRBJ2-1, with 9 bases fitting TRBD2. The CDR3 is 14 amino acids. The J segment lost 10 bases and the V segment lost 0 bases, leaving 5 bases of the junction unmatched. Germline values: CDR1 SGHDT, CDR2 YYEEEE. This CDR3 reads CASSLARGRGEQFF. The CDR3 DNA is TGTGCCAGCAGCTTGGCCCGCGGGAGGGGGGAGCAGTTCTTC.

This clonotype was seen only a few times. V and J are TRBV7-9 and TRBJ2-3, with 7 bases aligning to TRBD2. Germline assignment: CDR1 SEHNR and CDR2 FQNEAQ (reference sequence). This CDR3 has 15 amino acids. Trimming cost V 5 bases and J 5 bases; bases outside gene matches: 10. The CDR3, as DNA: TGTGCCAGCAGCCCAGCCCACACTAGCGAAGATACGCAGTATTTT. Translated, it gives CASSPAHTSEDTQYF.

The DNA of the CDR3 is TGTGCCAGCAGTTTTTACTCCCCGTCCTACAATGAGCAGTTCTTC. It yields the protein CASSFYSPSYNEQFF. V gene TRBV6-2 or TRBV6-3 combines with J gene TRBJ2-1; D gene ambiguous. Germline V gene data show CDR1 as MNHEY and CDR2 as SVGEGT. Trimming took off 4 bases at V and 1 base at J, with 11 bases between the two ends. The CDR3 is made up of 15 amino acids.

This clonotype turned up a few times. This chain uses TRBV7-9 with TRBJ2-7; 12 bases fit TRBD2. The trim removed 10 bases at V and 2 bases at J, leaving 12 bases unmatched. The germline V gene encodes CDR1 SEHNR and CDR2 FQNEAQ (reference sequence). This CDR3 has 16 residues. The CDR3 sequence: CATEGTSGSLTYEQYF. The CDR3 region has the DNA TGTGCCACCGAAGGGACTAGCGGGTCATTAACCTACGAGCAGTACTTC. Using reference TRBV7-9 and TRBJ2-7 for the parts outside the CDR3, the full variable domain is DTGVSQNPRHKITKRGQNVTFRCDPISEHNRLYWYRQTLGQGPEFLTYFQNEAQLEKSRLLSDRFSAERPKGSFSTLEIQRTEQGDSAMYLCATEGTSGSLTYEQYFGPGTRLTVT.

This clonotype was observed a handful of times. The chain uses TRBV7-9 and TRBJ2-1; 7 bases fit TRBD1. With V trimmed by 5 bases and J by 5 bases, 9 bases remained unmatched. Looked up from germline, CDR1 is SEHNR and CDR2 is FQNEAQ (reference sequence). CDR3 length equals 15 residues. Written as DNA, the CDR3 is TGTGCCAGCAGCCGCGACAGGGACCCAAACAATGAGCAGTTCTTC. Its translation: CASSRDRDPNNEQFF.

This clonotype came up a few times. V usage is TRBV27 and J usage is TRBJ1-1; D is perhaps TRBD1 (5 bases). The V gene lost 5 bases and the J gene lost 0 bases, with 16 bases spanning the gap. Germline CDR1 reads MNHEY; CDR2 reads SMNVEV (reference sequence). This CDR3 has 16 residues. The chain's CDR3 is CASSLRGEPVNTEAFF. The CDR3 bases are TGTGCCAGCAGTCTACGGGGGGAGCCAGTGAACACTGAAGCTTTCTTT.